This T cell receptor beta chain stems from a study of cytomegalovirus exposure and HLA in healthy donors. The overall study: The same platform used for the approximately 700 first-cohort repertoires was also used for the roughly 130 validation repertoires, as a later analysis reported. General observations from the study: Researchers catalogued approximately 170 TCR beta chains as cytomegalovirus-associated. Despite most TCR sequences being rare, some public TCRs occurred in many donors.

Trimming shortened V by 6 bases and J by 4 bases, and 11 bases separated the two germline ends. The CDR3 runs 13 residues. Germline V lookup: CDR1 MDHEN, CDR2 SYDVKM. Donors came from a validation cohort of 90 to 150 subjects, distinct from the first 666-subject cohort. Assay: immunoSEQ multiplex PCR; the TCRdb copy retains only in-frame clones and omits some. The sample yields some 250,000 clones, approximately 84% seen once. Details on this clone: The antigen remains unidentified.

This TCR was recovered from a woman aged 25 to 45 in good health and CMV-seropositive. Sequences were obtained from PBMCs. The J gene is TRBJ2-3, the V gene TRBV28; D not resolved. CDR3 protein: CASSDSAPDTQYF. The CDR3 region has the DNA TGTGCCAGCAGCGACTCAGCCCCAGATACGCAGTATTTT.